A selection of T cell receptor beta chains follows, all from one sample in a study of shared clonotypes between healthy human individuals. Produced via immunoSEQ multiplex PCR; TCRdb's table is partial and in-frame only. The repertoire holds about 1.5 million clones, with around 98% as singletons. The material sequenced was naive CD4+ T cells sorted from blood. The source is a man aged 30-40 years in good health. CDR3s include the opening cysteine and the closing phenylalanine or tryptophan. Fields, in order: clone size, V gene, D gene, J gene, CDR3 DNA, CDR3 protein. D genes are given only for firm matches. Clone size is stated in some rows and not others, as once, few, many or a class when expanded.

>NA|TRBV7-6|TRBD2|TRBJ2-7
TGTGCCAGCAGCTTAGTGGGACTAGGAACAGGCGAGCAGTACTTC
CASSLVGLGTGEQYF
>NA|TRBV28|TRBD1|TRBJ2-7
TGTGCCAGCAGGCCCCAGGGGGCGAAACTCTACGAGCAGTACTTC
CASRPQGAKLYEQYF
>NA|TRBV19|TRBD1|TRBJ2-7
TGTGCCAGTAGTACCTACAGGGGTTCCTACGAGCAGTACTTC
CASSTYRGSYEQYF
>NA|TRBV7-2|NA|TRBJ1-1
TGTGCCAGCAGCTTACTTCGACAGAACACTGAAGCTTTCTTT
CASSLLRQNTEAFF
>NA|TRBV5-4|TRBD2|TRBJ2-1
TGTGCCAGCAGCGACCCCAGGACTAGCGGGCTTGGGGAGCAGTTCTTC
CASSDPRTSGLGEQFF
>once|TRBV9|TRBD2|TRBJ2-3
TGTGCCAGCAGCGTAGGGGCTAGCGGGAGGACAGATACGCAGTATTTT
CASSVGASGRTDTQYF
>once|TRBV5-6|NA|TRBJ2-7
TGTGCCAGCAGCTTGCGCCGAGCCTACGAGCAGTACTTC
CASSLRRAYEQYF
>NA|TRBV10-3|NA|TRBJ1-1
TGTGCCATCAGTGAGGCACTCATGAACACTGAAGCTTTCTTT
CAISEALMNTEAFF
>NA|TRBV28|TRBD2|TRBJ2-1
TGTGCCAGCCGGACTAGCGTCTCCTACAATGAGCAGTTCTTC
CASRTSVSYNEQFF
>NA|TRBV15|NA|TRBJ1-2
TGTGCCACCAGCAGAGGCGGGAGCTATGGCTACACCTTC
CATSRGGSYGYTF
>NA|TRBV28|NA|TRBJ2-3
TGTGCCAGCACCGGAACGGGGATTGAACGCACAGATACGCAGTATTTT
CASTGTGIERTDTQYF
>once|TRBV6-1|TRBD2|TRBJ2-1
TGTGCCAGCAGGAAAGCGGGAGGGGGAAACAATGAGCAGTTCTTC
CASRKAGGGNNEQFF
>NA|TRBV5-4|TRBD2|TRBJ2-7
TGTGCCAGCAGCGGAAGTCTACTAGCGGGAGGGCCCTACGAGCAGTACTTC
CASSGSLLAGGPYEQYF
>NA|TRBV18|TRBD2|TRBJ2-1
TGTGCCAGCTCACTCCTAGCGGGAGGCCCCAATGAGCAGTTCTTC
CASSLLAGGPNEQFF
>NA|TRBV15|TRBD2|TRBJ2-3
TGTGCCACCAGCAGAGTCTTGGCTAGCGGTATGAAGGAGGATACGCAGTATTTT
CATSRVLASGMKEDTQYF
>NA|TRBV11-2|TRBD2|TRBJ2-1
TGTGCCAGCAGTCATAGACTAGCGGGAAGGGGTGAGCAGTTCTTC
CASSHRLAGRGEQFF
>NA|TRBV27|NA|TRBJ2-3
TGTGCCAGCAGCGGCGACTCAAATACGCAGTATTTT
CASSGDSNTQYF
>NA|TRBV27|NA|TRBJ2-3
TGTGCCAGCAGTTTCAAGGGGATGTGGCCAGATACGCAGTATTTT
CASSFKGMWPDTQYF
>NA|TRBV4-3|NA|TRBJ2-2
TGCGCCAGCAGCCGGGATATGAATACCGGGGAGCTGTTTTTT
CASSRDMNTGELFF
>NA|TRBV2|NA|TRBJ2-7
TGTGCCAGCTTCCCCGGCTATCGACTTTACGAGCAGTACTTC
CASFPGYRLYEQYF
>NA|TRBV9|NA|TRBJ2-1
TGTGCCAGCAGCCCCGCGAACACTGCGATTAAGTTCTTC
CASSPANTAIKFF
>NA|TRBV5-1|NA|TRBJ1-1
TGCGCCAGCAGCTTGCATGCGGGGCTGACGACTGAAGCTTTCTTT
CASSLHAGLTTEAFF
>once|TRBV7-2|NA|TRBJ2-5
TGTGCCAGCAGCTACGACCGAGGGGCAGGGGCCCAGTACTTC
CASSYDRGAGAQYF
>NA|TRBV4-2|NA|TRBJ2-4
TGTGCCAGCAGCCAAGATCGACCTTCGGGCCTAAAAAACATTCAGTACTTC
CASSQDRPSGLKNIQYF
>NA|TRBV7-2|NA|TRBJ1-1
TGTGCCAGCAGCTTAACGACTCAGAACACTGAAGCTTTCTTT
CASSLTTQNTEAFF
>NA|TRBV9|NA|TRBJ1-4
TGTGCCAGCAGCGTAAGGTCGGATGAAAAACTGTTTTTT
CASSVRSDEKLFF
>NA|TRBV5-6|TRBD2|TRBJ2-1
TGTGCCAGCAGCCCCCAGGGAGGGGCCTACAATGAGCAGTTCTTC
CASSPQGGAYNEQFF
>NA|TRBV28|TRBD1|TRBJ1-3
TGTGCCAGCAGGAAAAGGACAGGGGCTGGAAACACCATATATTTT
CASRKRTGAGNTIYF
>NA|TRBV6-5|NA|TRBJ1-1
TGTGCCAGCAGTTACGCGCGAGTTACGAACACTGAAGCTTTCTTT
CASSYARVTNTEAFF
>NA|TRBV28|TRBD2|TRBJ2-3
TGTGCCAGCAGACGCGGGACTAGCGGGAGTAGCACAGATACGCAGTATTTT
CASRRGTSGSSTDTQYF
>once|TRBV7-8|TRBD1|TRBJ2-7
TGTGCCAGCAGCTTCCGGGACAGCTACGAGCAGTACTTC
CASSFRDSYEQYF
>NA|TRBV18|NA|TRBJ1-3
TGTGCCAGCTCACCACCTTGGACAGCCGGTTTATTATATTTT
CASSPPWTAGLLYF
>NA|TRBV11-3|NA|TRBJ1-5
TGTGCCAGCAGCTTAGATCTAAACCAGGGTTGTCAGCCCCAGCATTTT
CASSLDLNQGCQPQHF
>NA|TRBV5-8|NA|TRBJ2-1
TGTGCCAGCAGCCCAATTCCGGTCGAACACAATGAGCAGTTCTTC
CASSPIPVEHNEQFF
>NA|TRBV5-1|NA|TRBJ2-1
TGCGCCAGCAGCTTGGGACCCCTATACGGTGAGCAGTTCTTC
CASSLGPLYGEQFF
>NA|TRBV5-4|NA|TRBJ2-7
TGTGCCAGCAGCTCGGCCGGGACCAGCTCCTACGAGCAGTACTTC
CASSSAGTSSYEQYF
>NA|TRBV7-2|NA|TRBJ2-7
TGTGCCAGCAGCTTAGTGCTGGGGACCTACGAGCAGTACTTC
CASSLVLGTYEQYF
>once|TRBV28|TRBD1|TRBJ1-4
TGTGCCAGCAGTTTATCAGGGGGCAACGAAAAACTGTTTTTT
CASSLSGGNEKLFF
>NA|TRBV5-1|TRBD1|TRBJ2-5
TGCGCCAGCAGTCAACGGCCGACAGGGGGGTTCACAGAGACCCAGTACTTC
CASSQRPTGGFTETQYF
>NA|TRBV9|TRBD2|TRBJ2-1
TGTGCCAGCAGCGTAGTAGCGGGAGACTACAATGAGCAGTTCTTC
CASSVVAGDYNEQFF
>NA|TRBV30|NA|TRBJ2-7
TGTGCCTGGAGTGCGGCGGGCCGGGTTCCCTACGAGCAGTACTTC
CAWSAAGRVPYEQYF
>NA|TRBV5-4|NA|TRBJ2-7
TGTGCCAGCAGCGCGCCGGGACTCTACGAGCAGTACTTC
CASSAPGLYEQYF
>once|TRBV5-6|NA|TRBJ2-7
TGTGCCAGCAGCTTGGGAGGGAGGTACCAAGAGCAGTACTTC
CASSLGGRYQEQYF
>NA|TRBV7-6|TRBD1|TRBJ2-5
TGTGCCAGCAGCCAAGGACAGGGCCAAGAGACCCAGTACTTC
CASSQGQGQETQYF
>NA|TRBV5-1|TRBD1|TRBJ1-2
TGCGCCAGCAGCTTGGGAACAGGGGTTGGTGGCTACACCTTC
CASSLGTGVGGYTF
>once|TRBV5-1|NA|TRBJ2-1
TGCGCCAGCAGCTTCGGTCCTGAGTACAATGAGCAGTTCTTC
CASSFGPEYNEQFF
>NA|TRBV18|TRBD1|TRBJ2-5
TGTGCCAGCTCACCGGACAGGGGACAAGAGACCCAGTACTTC
CASSPDRGQETQYF
>once|TRBV28|TRBD1|TRBJ2-7
TGTGCCAGCAGTTTGGGACAGACCTCCTACGAGCAGTACTTC
CASSLGQTSYEQYF
>NA|TRBV6-5|TRBD1|TRBJ2-7
TGTGCCAGCAGTTCCCCGGGACAGTTCCACGAGCAGTACTTC
CASSSPGQFHEQYF